The next 25 T cell receptor beta chains were all read from a single sample in a study of blood T cell repertoires in COVID-19. Produced via immunoSEQ multiplex PCR; TCRdb's table is partial and in-frame only. The sample yields under 450,000 clones, more than 85% seen once. Material for sequencing was PBMCs or T cells enriched from blood (not recorded which). These receptors came from a woman in her forties who had been exposed to COVID-19.

This clone was counted a single time. V usage is TRBV27 and J usage is TRBJ1-1, with no clear D. V lost 4 bases and J lost 4, with 7 bases in between. Per germline, CDR1 MNHEY and CDR2 SMNVEV (reference sequence). This CDR3 spans 12 amino acids. CDR3 residues: CASSSSSTEAFF. The CDR3, as DNA: TGTGCCAGCAGTTCCTCGAGCACTGAAGCTTTCTTT.

This sequence joins TRBV2 and TRBJ1-5, with 7 positions matching TRBD1. V shed 2 bases, J shed 6 bases, and the junction held 4 bases outside the gene matches. The CDR3 is 14 residues long. CDR1 and CDR2 from the germline V gene are SNHLY and FYNNEI. The CDR3 reads CASSEMAGGQPQHF. In nucleotides, the CDR3 is TGTGCCAGCAGTGAAATGGCAGGGGGTCAGCCCCAGCATTTT.

The rearrangement joins TRBV5-1 to TRBJ2-3; TRBD1 aligns across 10 bases. Per germline, CDR1 SGHRS and CDR2 YFSETQ. The CDR3 spans 15 residues. V lost 3 bases to trimming and J lost 4 bases; unmatched junction nucleotides: 5. The chain's CDR3 is CASSSKTGGSDTQYF. CDR3 sequence (DNA): TGCGCCAGCAGCTCGAAGACAGGGGGCTCAGATACGCAGTATTTT.

CDR3 nucleotides: TGTGCCAGCGAGGCCAAAAACATTCAGTACTTC. Translation gives CASEAKNIQYF. The V call is TRBV28, the J call TRBJ2-4, with unresolved D. The germline CDR1 and CDR2 sequences are MDHEN and SYDVKM. CDR3 size: 11 residues. V lost 8 bases, J lost 1 base, and 3 bases lay in between.

This clone appeared once. V is TRBV11-3 and J is TRBJ2-1; 7 bases are a match to TRBD2. J gave up 6 bases and V 5 bases, and 13 bases lay outside the gene matches. Germline CDR1 SGHNT, CDR2 YENEEA. CDR3 length equals 16 residues. CDR3 protein: CASSDLGTTSLNEQFF. As DNA, the CDR3 is TGTGCCAGCAGCGACCTAGGGACTACCTCTCTCAATGAGCAGTTCTTC.

The chain carries TRBV18 and TRBJ1-2; possible D gene TRBD1, 6 bases. Per germline, CDR1 KGHSH and CDR2 LQKENI. The CDR3 consists of 14 residues. The V end lost 5 bases, the J end lost 1 base, and 11 bases lay between the germline ends. As DNA, the CDR3 is TGTGCCAGCTCAAGGGACACCAATAACTATGGCTACACCTTC. This encodes CASSRDTNNYGYTF.

V gene TRBV20-1 combines with J gene TRBJ1-3, with TRBD1 matching over 9 bases. Germline loops: CDR1 DFQATT, CDR2 SNEGSKA (reference sequence). Germline trimming cut 3 bases from V and 4 bases from J; bases unmatched to any gene: 28. CDR3 size: 22 residues. CDR3 sequence: CSASRHPTRQGGSDNLGNTIYF. CDR3 coding DNA: TGCAGTGCTAGTCGACACCCAACAAGACAGGGGGGTAGTGACAACCTAGGAAACACCATATATTTT.

The chain employs TRBV19 and TRBJ1-1, with 9 nucleotides matching TRBD1. The germline V gene has CDR1 LNHDA and CDR2 SQIVND (reference sequence). CDR3 length equals 17 residues. Losses at the gene ends were 1 base for V and 4 bases for J; bases not matched to a gene: 10. The CDR3 nucleotides are TGTGCCAGTAGTATAGTCCAACAGGGGGCGGTGAGCACTGAAGCTTTCTTT. Its protein product is CASSIVQQGAVSTEAFF. Supplemented by reference TRBV19 and TRBJ1-1, the full variable domain reads DGGITQSPKYLFRKEGQNVTLSCEQNLNHDAMYWYRQDPGQGLRLIYYSQIVNDFQKGDIAEGYSVSREKKESFPLTVTSAQKNPTAFYLCASSIVQQGAVSTEAFFGQGTRLTVV.

This sequence joins TRBV21-1 and TRBJ2-1; the table assigns TRBD1, which was not confirmed against the DNA. TRBV21-1 is classified as a pseudogene. The CDR3 has 17 amino acids. The CDR3 is CASSVPLSGTGVGEQFF. CDR3 DNA: TGTGCCAGCAGCGTTCCTCTTAGCGGGACAGGGGTTGGTGAGCAGTTCTTC.

CDR3 in amino acids: CAWSITFRGPPNYGYTF. The CDR3 DNA sequence: TGTGCCTGGAGCATCACCTTTAGAGGGCCGCCTAACTATGGCTACACCTTC. The chain carries TRBV30 and TRBJ1-2; no clear D gene. Germline CDR1 and CDR2: GTSNPN and SVGIG (reference sequence). The V end was cut by 3 bases, the J end by 0 bases, with 20 bases between. There are 17 residues in the CDR3.

This chain links TRBV5-8 with TRBJ2-1, with D possibly TRBD2 on 5 matching bases. The germline V gene has CDR1 SGHTS and CDR2 YDEGEE. CDR3 length equals 16 residues. V dropped 4 bases and J dropped 3 bases, with 17 bases sitting between them. CDR3 sequence: CASSPGRTVIYNEQFF. CDR3 DNA: TGTGCCAGCAGCCCGGGTCGGACTGTCATCTACAATGAGCAGTTCTTC.

The CDR3 coding sequence is TGTGCCAGCACCCCTGGAGGTGAAACAGCATACGAGCAGTACTTC. This sequence encodes CASTPGGETAYEQYF. The rearrangement joins TRBV11-3 to TRBJ2-7, with D possibly TRBD2 on 5 matching bases. CDR3 length equals 15 residues. Germline V gives CDR1 SGHNT, CDR2 YENEEA. V was shortened by 7 bases and J by 4 bases, with 20 bases between the two germline ends.

The rearrangement uses TRBV12-5 and TRBJ2-7; TRBD1 matches at 10 bases. CDR1 and CDR2 (germline): LGHNT, FRNRAP. The CDR3 sequence is 16 residues long. The V and J ends lost 6 bases and 6 bases, in that order; junction bases with no gene match: 14. CDR3 in amino acids: CASGPSWDRGSFEQYF. The CDR3 coding sequence is TGTGCTAGTGGGCCATCCTGGGACAGGGGCTCGTTCGAGCAGTACTTC.

The chain joins TRBV5-1 to TRBJ1-5; possibly TRBD1 for D (5 bases). V shed 4 bases and J shed 6 bases, with 11 bases lying between them. This CDR3 region has 13 residues. Germline lookup yields CDR1 SGHRS and CDR2 YFSETQ. CDR3 coding DNA: TGCGCCAGCAGCGTTGACAGATCTCAGCCCCAGCATTTT. Protein: CASSVDRSQPQHF. The full variable domain, completed using reference TRBV5-1 and TRBJ1-5, is KAGVTQTPRYLIKTRGQQVTLSCSPISGHRSVSWYQQTPGQGLQFLFEYFSETQRNKGNFPGRFSGRQFSNSRSEMNVSTLELGDSALYLCASSVDRSQPQHFGDGTRLSIL.

In its sample, this clone was seen many times. The J gene is TRBJ2-2, the V gene TRBV9; D unclear. The CDR3 length is 13 residues. Trimming took off 4 bases at V and 7 bases at J, with 11 bases between the two ends. The germline CDR1 and CDR2 sequences are SGDLS and YYNGEE. For the CDR3, the DNA is TGTGCCAGCAGCATAGGGTCGGGCGGGGAGCTGTTTTTT. The encoded protein is CASSIGSGGELFF.

The genes are TRBV18 and TRBJ2-3; 12 bases are a match to TRBD2. CDR3 length: 15 amino acids. The germline V gene has CDR1 KGHSH and CDR2 LQKENI. V was clipped by 5 bases and J by 3 bases; unmatched bases: 3. This chain's CDR3 is CASSATSGRTDTQYF. CDR3 sequence (DNA): TGTGCCAGCTCAGCTACTAGCGGGAGGACAGATACGCAGTATTTT.

The chain links TRBV9 to TRBJ2-3; a possible D gene is TRBD1 (5 bases). The V gene lost 4 bases and the J gene lost 5 bases, with 17 bases spanning the gap. The CDR3 consists of 15 residues. Germline CDR1 reads SGDLS; CDR2 reads YYNGEE. DNA of the CDR3: TGTGCCAGCAGCCCCCGTCCCAGGGAACAAGATACGCAGTATTTT. Translation gives CASSPRPREQDTQYF.

The genes are TRBV6-2 or TRBV6-3 and TRBJ2-3, with 10 bases aligning to TRBD2. Trimming took 2 bases from V and 5 from J; bases not matched to a gene: 7. The CDR3 consists of 16 residues. Per germline, CDR1 MNHEY and CDR2 SVGEGT. CDR3 residues: CASSYKAGGPLDTQYF. In nucleotides, the CDR3 is TGTGCCAGCAGTTACAAAGCGGGGGGGCCCCTAGATACGCAGTATTTT.

This clone is a singleton in its sample. The chain carries TRBV3-1 (or the pseudogene TRBV3-2) and TRBJ2-2; possibly TRBD1 for D (6 bases). V was shortened by 4 bases and J by 1 base, with 13 bases between the two germline ends. Germline CDR1 is LGHDT and CDR2 is YNNKEL (reference sequence). The CDR3 totals 16 residues. The CDR3 nucleotides read TGTGCCAGCAGCCGCGCCCGGACAGTGAACACCGGGGAGCTGTTTTTT. Protein: CASSRARTVNTGELFF.

This clone appeared once. The chain joins TRBV7-2 to TRBJ2-7; the match to TRBD2 covers 8 bases. Germline V gene data show CDR1 as SGHTA and CDR2 as FQGNSA. J lost 7 bases, V lost 2 bases, and 7 bases had no gene match. The CDR3 is made up of 14 amino acids. The CDR3 sequence is CASSLPREAGEQYF. The CDR3 DNA reads as TGTGCCAGCAGCTTACCGCGGGAGGCCGGTGAGCAGTACTTC.

The CDR3 reads CASSIDLRGYGYTF. CDR3 in DNA: TGTGCCAGTAGTATAGATCTGCGGGGGTATGGCTACACCTTC. The rearrangement uses TRBV19 and TRBJ1-2; D perhaps matches TRBD1 (5 bases). V shed 0 bases and J shed 5 bases, with 10 bases lying between them. From germline, CDR1 is LNHDA and CDR2 SQIVND (reference sequence). This CDR3 spans 14 amino acids.

The CDR3 coding sequence is TGTGCCAGCAGCACCGACCGGGCGGGGGGATTGGGCGAGCAGTACTTC. It translates to CASSTDRAGGLGEQYF. J is TRBJ2-7 and V is TRBV21-1; the DNA was not compared with TRBD2, the D call given in the table. TRBV21-1 is given as a pseudogene. This CDR3 comprises 16 residues.

The chain employs TRBV12-5 and TRBJ2-5; the D gene is possibly TRBD1 (6 bases). Germline V gene data show CDR1 as LGHNT and CDR2 as FRNRAP. V lost 6 bases and J 1 base, leaving 12 bases between the germline ends. The CDR3 runs 14 residues. CDR3 residues: CASGDGTIQETQYF. CDR3 DNA: TGTGCTAGTGGCGATGGGACAATCCAAGAGACCCAGTACTTC.

The V and J genes are TRBV11-1 and TRBJ1-1; D is possibly TRBD1 (6 bases). The germline V gene encodes CDR1 SGHAT and CDR2 FQDESV (reference sequence). Trimming stripped 0 bases from V and 4 bases from J, with 15 bases between. The CDR3 length is 16 residues. For the CDR3, the DNA is TGTGCCAGCAGCTTAGCGCTTGGGGGCGCGGGCACTGAAGCTTTCTTT. Amino acid sequence: CASSLALGGAGTEAFF.

The chain joins TRBV9 to TRBJ2-3; D may be TRBD1 (6 bases). The CDR3 length is 12 residues. The germline V gene encodes CDR1 SGDLS and CDR2 YYNGEE. With 7 bases removed from V and 0 bases from J, the gap between germline ends came to 6 bases. CDR3 protein: CASGTSTDTQYF. CDR3 coding DNA: TGTGCCAGCGGGACAAGCACAGATACGCAGTATTTT.